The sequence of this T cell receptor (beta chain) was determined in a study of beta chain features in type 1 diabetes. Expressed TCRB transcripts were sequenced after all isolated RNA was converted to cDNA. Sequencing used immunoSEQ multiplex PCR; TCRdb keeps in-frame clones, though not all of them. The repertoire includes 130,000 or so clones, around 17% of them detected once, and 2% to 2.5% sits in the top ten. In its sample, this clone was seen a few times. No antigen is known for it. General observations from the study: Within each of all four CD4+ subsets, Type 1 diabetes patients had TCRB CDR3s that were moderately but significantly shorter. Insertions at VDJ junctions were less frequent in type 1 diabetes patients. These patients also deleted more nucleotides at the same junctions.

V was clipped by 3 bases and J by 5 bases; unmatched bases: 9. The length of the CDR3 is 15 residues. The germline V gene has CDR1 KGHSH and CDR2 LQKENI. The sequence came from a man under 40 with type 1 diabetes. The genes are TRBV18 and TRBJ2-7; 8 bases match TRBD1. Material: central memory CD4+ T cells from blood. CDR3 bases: TGTGCCAGCTCACCCGACAGGGGAGGATTCAACGAGCAGTACTTC. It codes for CASSPDRGGFNEQYF.